The clone carrying this T cell receptor beta chain showed up just once. The antigen is unknown. These data come from a study of monozygotic twins with cystic fibrosis. Looking at the study overall: Library input was three micrograms of fragmented DNA, with approximately 14 PCR cycles.

Using immunoSEQ multiplex PCR, the repertoire was profiled, and TCRdb retains in-frame clones only, with some absent. Altogether roughly 13,000 clones are present, 80% to 90% being singletons, with the ten largest covering less than 0.95%. The CDR3 consists of 15 residues. The V end lost 4 bases, the J end lost 5 bases, and 14 bases lay between the germline ends. Germline values: CDR1 SGHVS, CDR2 FNYEAQ. Findings and limits, study-wide: Co-twins had the most similar V usage for 13 of 16 pairs, J for 8. Median Simpson clonality of approximately 0.0088 suggested naive T cells predominated.

Sequencing was carried out using blood. V and J are TRBV7-6 and TRBJ2-2, with TRBD1 as a possible D gene (6 bases). The clonotype comes from a boy between 5 and 17 years old with cystic fibrosis. The CDR3 nucleotides are TGTGCCAGCAGCTCACGGACAGCGTATACCGGGGAGCTGTTTTTT. Protein product: CASSSRTAYTGELFF.